This entry lists 24 T cell receptor delta chains sequenced from one sample in a study of γδ T cells in repeated Plasmodium falciparum infection. Gammadelta T cells were flow-sorted from PBMC into Vgamma9/Vdelta2+ and Vdelta2-negative populations for bulk analysis. TCRdb re-identified clones in the multiplex PCR reads via CATT. The repertoire includes under 60,000 delta-chain clones, roughly 1.6% of them detected once, and about 9.1% sits in the top ten. The sample was gamma-delta T cells from blood. These receptors were collected from a pool of human donors (malaria-infected and uninfected, not separated).

In regard to this clone: TCRdb's listed protein matches a much larger clone and diverges from this DNA's translation at residue 4, likely through a read error; the protein shown comes from the DNA. The chain links TRDV2 to TRDJ1; D unresolved. This CDR3 has 17 amino acids. Germline V gene sequence: CDR1 GEAIGNYY, CDR2 EKD. The CDR3 DNA is TGTGCCTGTAACACCGTCGGAACGGGGCCTTACACCGATAAACTCATCTTT. Translated, it gives CACNTVGTGPYTDKLIF.

This clone was counted between two and nine times. TCRdb's protein for this DNA is that of a much larger clone and differs from the translation at residue 12, likely a read error; the protein shown is the DNA translation. The chain joins TRDV1 to TRDJ1; 9 nucleotides agree with TRDD3. TCRdb is silent on the J gene; assignment here came from matching the DNA to germline. This CDR3 comprises 22 residues. Germline lookup yields CDR1 TSWWSYY and CDR2 QGS. The ends lost 2 bases at V and 2 bases at J; junction bases unmatched: 24. This chain's CDR3 is CALGESFSSSLPGDTGTDKLIF. CDR3 coding DNA: TGTGCTCTTGGGGAATCCTTCTCTTCCTCGCTACCGGGGGATACTGGGACCGATAAACTCATCTTT.

This clone was detected only a few times. A far bigger clonotype differs at one base, so this is likely a read error. This specimen includes other DNA sequences encoding the same CDR3. The rearrangement links TRDV1 to TRDJ1; 12 positions agree with TRDD3. Because TCRdb records no J gene, it was assigned here through a match of the DNA to germline. Germline V CDR1 and CDR2: TSWWSYY, QGS. The junction had 26 bases not matched to a gene; V was cut back by 3 bases and J by 0 bases. The CDR3 loop spans 24 amino acids. CDR3 DNA sequence: TGTGCTCTTGGGGAGCCCACCTTTTTCTGTCCTAACTGGGGGATACCCTGCTACACCGATAAACTCATCTTT. Its translation: CALGEPTFFCPNWGIPCYTDKLIF.

This clone appeared a few times. With a much larger clone just one base away, this may be a read error. This same CDR3 is encoded by further DNA sequences in the sample. The rearrangement uses TRDV1 and TRDJ1; TRDD3 aligns across 9 bases. Trimming took 3 bases from V and 11 from J; bases not matched to a gene: 25. This CDR3 spans 19 amino acids. The V gene's germline CDR1 is TSWWSYY and CDR2 QGS. The CDR3 loop reads CALGDRPPYWGTYHEGLIF. Written as DNA, the CDR3 is TGTGCTCTTGGGGATAGACCCCCTTACTGGGGGACCTACCACGAAGGGCTCATCTTT.

Concerning this clone: With a far larger clone one base away, a read error is the likely cause. Other DNA variants within this sample encode the same CDR3. V usage is TRDV1 and J usage is TRDJ1, with 7 bases that match TRDD3. Germline assignment: CDR1 TSWWSYY and CDR2 QGS. V shed 1 base and J 0 bases; nucleotides not matched to a gene: 11. The CDR3 is 18 amino acids. CDR3 in amino acids: CALGEPRVGDQYTDKLIF. The DNA for the CDR3 is TGTGCTCTTGGGGAACCGAGAGTGGGGGACCAGTACACCGATAAACTCATCTTT.

This clone was seen more than once but under ten times. This probably arose from a read error, given a far larger clone one base away. This sample also contains other DNA sequences that code for the same CDR3. The rearrangement links TRDV1 to TRDJ1; D is possibly TRDD3 (5 bases). TCRdb offers no J gene call, so here the DNA was matched to germline to obtain one. V shed 6 bases and J shed 4 bases, with 15 bases lying between them. Per germline, CDR1 TSWWSYY and CDR2 QGS. CDR3 length: 14 residues. CDR3 residues: CALGEDRGDDKLIF. The CDR3 nucleotides are TGTGCTCTTGGAGAGGATAGAGGGGACGATAAACTCATCTTT.

This clone was observed at least ten times. The genes are TRDV2 and TRDJ1; a weak D match, TRDD3 (5 bases). V was trimmed by 1 base and J by 5 bases, leaving 13 bases between them. CDR1 and CDR2 from the germline V gene are GEAIGNYY and EKD. The CDR3 covers 14 residues. The CDR3 region has the DNA TGTGCCTGTGACACGGTGGGATCGAGAGATAAACTCATCTTT. Translating it yields CACDTVGSRDKLIF.

Worth noting for this clone: For this DNA, TCRdb reports the protein of a much larger clone, which diverges at residue 13, most likely from a read error; the protein presented here is translated directly from the DNA. The chain employs TRDV1 and TRDJ1; D is perhaps TRDD3 (5 bases). Assignment of the J gene here rests on matching the DNA to germline, because TCRdb gives none. The CDR3 is 16 amino acids. CDR1 and CDR2 (germline): TSWWSYY, QGS. The CDR3 is CALIPPQYWRTDELIF. CDR3 in DNA: TGTGCTCTTATACCTCCCCAGTACTGGAGGACCGATGAACTCATCTTT.

This clone was recorded at least ten times. The same CDR3 is also encoded by other DNA sequences in this sample. The chain carries TRDV1 and TRDJ1; D might be TRDD2 (6 bases). CDR1 is TSWWSYY, CDR2 QGS, per germline. CDR3 length: 20 residues. V lost 3 bases to trimming and J lost 0 bases, with 26 bases between them. As DNA, the CDR3 is TGTGCTCTTGGGGACGGCTCCTTCCAAGCCTACTGGCTCTACACCGATAAACTCATCTTT. This sequence encodes CALGDGSFQAYWLYTDKLIF.

This clone was counted ten times or more. The CDR3 region has the DNA TGTGCTCTTGGGGAACCCACTATTCTGGGGGATCTACCTTCCGATAAACTCATCTTT. Its translation is CALGEPTILGDLPSDKLIF. This chain uses TRDV1 with TRDJ1; TRDD3 matches at 9 bases. The V gene's germline CDR1 is TSWWSYY and CDR2 QGS. The CDR3 totals 19 residues. V lost 1 base and J lost 3; bases outside the gene matches: 15.

This clone was detected only a few times. It differs at one base from a far larger clone, so likely a read error. At the DNA level, this CDR3 is encoded by other sequences in the same sample as well. The V and J genes are TRDV1 and TRDJ2, with 9 bases identical to TRDD3. The CDR3 is 19 residues long. Trimming took 3 bases from V and 3 from J; bases not matched to a gene: 14. From germline, CDR1 is TSWWSYY and CDR2 QGS. The CDR3 here is CALGDPFPVLGEVTAQLFF. DNA of the CDR3: TGTGCTCTTGGGGACCCGTTCCCCGTACTGGGGGAAGTGACAGCACAACTCTTCTTT.

This clone was detected ten times or more. One base away lies a much larger clone, so this may be a sequencing read error. The V and J genes are TRDV1 and TRDJ1, with 12 bases fitting TRDD3. The CDR3 length is 23 residues. The germline gives CDR1 TSWWSYY, CDR2 QGS. The V gene end was trimmed by 8 bases and the J gene end by 2 bases; junction bases not matched to a gene: 30. CDR3 protein: CALWRRVVTRKLGDTPSTDKLIF. The DNA of the CDR3 is TGTGCTCTTTGGAGAAGGGTAGTTACCCGAAAACTGGGGGATACTCCCAGTACCGATAAACTCATCTTT.

This clone was seen a few times. TCRdb has a much larger clone's protein, which differs at residue 15 from the translation of this DNA, likely because of a read error; what is shown is the protein translated from the DNA. The chain combines TRDV1 with TRDJ1; 8 bases fit TRDD3. The J gene, absent from TCRdb, was called here by matching the DNA to germline. The CDR3 spans 18 residues. Germline CDR1 is TSWWSYY and CDR2 is QGS. The CDR3, as DNA: TGTGCTCTTGGGGAACGTGGAGCGGGGATACTGGGTACCGATAGACTCATCTTT. Protein product: CALGERGAGILGTDRLIF.

This clone was recorded many times. Since a far larger clone is one base different, this is likely a read error. Distinct nucleotide sequences in the sample also encode this CDR3. The chain couples TRDV1 to TRDJ1; 9 bases are a match to TRDD3. TCRdb lists no J gene, so it was determined here by aligning the DNA to germline. Germline V gene data show CDR1 as TSWWSYY and CDR2 as QGS. CDR3 length equals 20 residues. CDR3 sequence reads: CALGEDLKGWGIYPTGKLIF. CDR3 DNA: TGTGCTCTTGGGGAGGACTTGAAGGGCTGGGGGATCTATCCCACCGGTAAACTCATCTTT.

Comments on this clone: For this DNA, TCRdb reports the protein of a much larger clone, which diverges at residue 4, most likely from a read error; the protein presented here is translated directly from the DNA. The V and J genes are TRDV3 and TRDJ1; D remains unclear. The CDR3 is made up of 17 amino acids. Per germline, CDR1 TVYSNPD and CDR2 GDNSRS (reference sequence). V was clipped by 2 bases and J by 0 bases, with 22 bases between them. The CDR3 loop is CAFEGLWRGGYTDKLIF. The CDR3 DNA reads TGTGCCTTTGAAGGACTGTGGAGGGGTGGGTACACCGATAAACTCATCTTT.

This clone has just a few counts. This probably arose from a read error, given a far larger clone one base away. Other DNA sequences within the sample encode an identical CDR3. There is no J gene call, but TRDV1 is given as the V gene; the table gives TRDD3 as D, unverified against the DNA. The CDR3 is 18 residues long. From germline, CDR1 is TSWWSYY and CDR2 QGS. The CDR3 protein is CALGEAYPHWGIRRALIF. The CDR3 nucleotides read TGTGCTCTTGGGGAAGCCTACCCCCACTGGGGGATACGGAGAGCGCTCATCTTT.

This clone was detected ten times or more. This chain uses TRDV1 with TRDJ1, with 7 bases identical to TRDD2. The V segment lost 1 base and the J segment 0 bases; nucleotides outside the gene matches: 23. Germline CDR1 TSWWSYY, CDR2 QGS. The CDR3 covers 22 residues. In DNA form, the CDR3 reads TGTGCTCTTGGGGAACCGTTTTCCTACATTCCTTCTGGGAGCCCCTACACCGATAAACTCATCTTT. Translated, it gives CALGEPFSYIPSGSPYTDKLIF.

This clone was seen ten or more times. This chain connects TRDV1 to TRDJ1; D assignment may be TRDD2 or TRDD3 (7 bases each). Trimming shortened V by 3 bases and J by 1 base, and 27 bases separated the two germline ends. Germline lookup yields CDR1 TSWWSYY and CDR2 QGS. CDR3 length: 20 amino acids. This chain's CDR3 is CALGDPSCAGGPAFTDKLIF. The CDR3 nucleotides read TGTGCTCTTGGGGATCCTTCCTGCGCTGGGGGTCCCGCTTTCACCGATAAACTCATCTTT.

This clone is termed medium-sized. The V and J genes are TRDV1 and TRDJ1, with 7 bases identical to TRDD3. In germline, CDR1 is TSWWSYY, CDR2 QGS. CDR3 length: 17 amino acids. The junction had 10 bases not matched to a gene; V was cut back by 3 bases and J by 0 bases. CDR3 in DNA: TGTGCTCTTGGGGACCCTCTGGGGGCCGGGTACACCGATAAACTCATCTTT. This gives the protein CALGDPLGAGYTDKLIF.

Of note for this clone: Given a far larger clone just one base away, this is likely a sequencing read error. The same CDR3 also results from other DNA sequences found in this sample. This chain connects TRDV2 to TRDJ1; D is perhaps TRDD3 (5 bases). TCRdb does not report a J gene; here it was assigned by matching the DNA to germline references. CDR1 is GEAIGNYY and CDR2 is EKD in the germline V gene. The CDR3 covers 15 residues. Between the trimmed V and J ends, which lost 0 bases and 0 bases, there was a span of 10 bases. The CDR3 region is CACDTVGGYTDKLIF. CDR3 nucleotide sequence: TGTGCCTGTGACACCGTAGGGGGGTACACCGATAAACTCATCTTT.

This clone was counted many times. The chain recombines TRDV2 with TRDJ1; 12 bases align to TRDD3. Germline V gene lookup returns CDR1 GEAIGNYY and CDR2 EKD. J lost 4 bases, V lost 3 bases, and 17 bases had no gene match. The CDR3 consists of 19 residues. The CDR3: CACDPLGVLGDTDIDKLIF. As DNA, the CDR3 is TGTGCCTGTGACCCTCTTGGAGTACTGGGGGATACCGACATCGATAAACTCATCTTT.

In its sample, this clone was seen a few times. This DNA's translation differs at residue 15 from TCRdb's protein, which comes from a much larger clone; a read error is likely, and the protein shown is translated from the DNA. The rearrangement links TRDV1 to TRDJ1; D is perhaps TRDD2 (5 bases). The J gene, absent from TCRdb, was called here by matching the DNA to germline. The V gene lost 5 bases and the J gene lost 0 bases, with 31 bases spanning the gap. CDR1 and CDR2 from the germline V gene are TSWWSYY and QGS. The CDR3 consists of 21 residues. CDR3 sequence reads: CALGPPLLRLSPVAYTDKLIF. CDR3 coding DNA: TGTGCTCTTGGGCCCCCGCTCCTTCGTCTATCCCCGGTGGCCTACACCGATAAACTCATCTTT.

This clone was detected a few times. This likely stems from a read error, as it lies one base from a far larger clone. This same CDR3 is encoded by further DNA sequences in the sample. V gene TRDV3 combines with J gene TRDJ1; 7 positions agree with TRDD3. The junction had 11 bases not matched to a gene; V was cut back by 4 bases and J by 3 bases. CDR3 length: 14 residues. Germline lookup yields CDR1 TVYSNPD and CDR2 GDNSRS (reference sequence). The CDR3 reads CAYRLGGRPDKLIF. In DNA form, the CDR3 reads TGTGCCTACCGCCTGGGGGGTCGACCCGATAAACTCATCTTT. The variable domain in full, with the rest retrieved from reference TRDV3 and TRDJ1, is CDKVTQSSPDQTVASGSEVVLLCTYDTVYSNPDLFWYRIRPDYSFQFVFYGDNSRSEGADFTQGRFSVKHILTQKAFHLVISPVRTEDSATYYCAYRLGGRPDKLIFGKGTRVTVEP.

With respect to this clone: TCRdb's protein, taken from a much larger clone, differs from this DNA's translation at residue 9, likely owing to a read error; the protein displayed comes from the DNA. The V and J genes are TRDV1 and TRDJ1; weak D call: TRDD1 (5 bases). CDR1 is TSWWSYY, CDR2 QGS, per germline. The CDR3 loop spans 14 amino acids. The CDR3 region has the DNA TGTGCTCTTGCGGAAATTAGGGCCGCCAAAAAACTCATCTTT. Protein sequence: CALAEIRAAKKLIF.